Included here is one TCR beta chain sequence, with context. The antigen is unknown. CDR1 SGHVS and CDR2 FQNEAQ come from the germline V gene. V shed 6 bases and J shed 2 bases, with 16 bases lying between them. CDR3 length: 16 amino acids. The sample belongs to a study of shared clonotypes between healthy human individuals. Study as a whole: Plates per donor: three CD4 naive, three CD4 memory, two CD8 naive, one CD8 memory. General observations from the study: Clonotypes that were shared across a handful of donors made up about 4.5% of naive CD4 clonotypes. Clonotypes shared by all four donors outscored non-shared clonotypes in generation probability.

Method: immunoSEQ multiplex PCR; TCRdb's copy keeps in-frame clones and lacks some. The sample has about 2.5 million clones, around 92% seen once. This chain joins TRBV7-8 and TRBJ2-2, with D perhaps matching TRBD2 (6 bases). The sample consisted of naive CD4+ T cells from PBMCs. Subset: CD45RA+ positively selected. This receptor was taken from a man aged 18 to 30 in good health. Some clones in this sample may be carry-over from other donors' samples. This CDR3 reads CASSSRRTINTGELFF. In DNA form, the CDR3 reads TGTGCCAGCAGTTCCCGCCGGACTATTAACACCGGGGAGCTGTTTTTT.